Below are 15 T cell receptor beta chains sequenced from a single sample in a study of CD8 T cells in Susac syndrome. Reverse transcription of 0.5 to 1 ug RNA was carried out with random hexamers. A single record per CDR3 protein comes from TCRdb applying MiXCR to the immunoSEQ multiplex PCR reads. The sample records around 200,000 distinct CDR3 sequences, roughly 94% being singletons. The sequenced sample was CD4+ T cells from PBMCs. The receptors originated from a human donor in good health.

CDR3 bases: TGTGCCAGCAGCGTACAGGAGAATTCACCCCTCCACTTT. It specifies CASSVQENSPLHF. The gene calls are TRBV9 and TRBJ1-6; D is ambiguous. V lost 1 base to trimming and J lost 7 bases, with 6 bases between them. Per the germline V gene, CDR1 is SGDLS and CDR2 is YYNGEE. The CDR3 covers 13 residues.

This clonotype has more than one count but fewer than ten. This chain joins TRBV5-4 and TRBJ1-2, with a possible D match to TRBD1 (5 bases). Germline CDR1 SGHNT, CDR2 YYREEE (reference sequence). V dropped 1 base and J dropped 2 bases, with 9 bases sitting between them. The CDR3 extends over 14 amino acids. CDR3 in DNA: TGTGCCAGCAGCTTGATGGGGCCGAACTATGGCTACACCTTC. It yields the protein CASSLMGPNYGYTF.

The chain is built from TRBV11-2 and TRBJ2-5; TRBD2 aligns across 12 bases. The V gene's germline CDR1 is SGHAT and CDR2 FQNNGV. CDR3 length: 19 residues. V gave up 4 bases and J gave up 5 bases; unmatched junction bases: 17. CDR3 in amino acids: CASSSTLGLAGGHRETQYF. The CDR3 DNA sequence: TGTGCCAGCAGCTCAACCCTGGGGCTAGCGGGGGGGCATAGGGAGACCCAGTACTTC.

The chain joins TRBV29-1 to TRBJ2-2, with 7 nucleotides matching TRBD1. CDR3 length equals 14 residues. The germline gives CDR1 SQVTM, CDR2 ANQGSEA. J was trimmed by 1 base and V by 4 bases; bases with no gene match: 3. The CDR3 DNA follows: TGCAGCGTTGGACGACAGGGGAACACCGGGGAGCTGTTTTTT. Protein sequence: CSVGRQGNTGELFF.

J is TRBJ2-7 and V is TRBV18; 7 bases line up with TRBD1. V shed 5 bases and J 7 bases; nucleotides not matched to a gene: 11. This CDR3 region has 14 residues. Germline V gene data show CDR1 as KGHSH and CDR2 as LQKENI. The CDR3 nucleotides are TGTGCCAGCTCAAACCCAGACAGGGACATTGAGCAGTACTTC. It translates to CASSNPDRDIEQYF.

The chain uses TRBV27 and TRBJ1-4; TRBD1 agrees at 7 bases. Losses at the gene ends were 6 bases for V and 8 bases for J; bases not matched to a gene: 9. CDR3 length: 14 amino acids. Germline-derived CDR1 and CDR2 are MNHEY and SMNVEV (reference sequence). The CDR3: CASRNTGDGEKLFF. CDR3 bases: TGTGCCAGCAGGAATACAGGGGATGGCGAAAAACTGTTTTTT.

The chain's CDR3 is CASGGLADTQYF. The CDR3 DNA follows: TGTGCCAGTGGGGGACTAGCAGATACGCAGTATTTT. This chain links TRBV14 with TRBJ2-3; 8 nucleotides line up with TRBD2. Trimming cost V 9 bases and J 4 bases; bases outside gene matches: 3. This CDR3 is built from 12 residues. From germline, CDR1 is SGHDN and CDR2 FVKESK.

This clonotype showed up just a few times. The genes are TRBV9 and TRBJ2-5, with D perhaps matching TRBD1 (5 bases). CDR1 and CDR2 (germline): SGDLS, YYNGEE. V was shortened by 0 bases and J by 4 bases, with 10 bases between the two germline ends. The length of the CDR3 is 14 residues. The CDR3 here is CASSVGQGSETQYF. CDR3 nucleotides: TGTGCCAGCAGCGTAGGCCAGGGATCAGAGACCCAGTACTTC.

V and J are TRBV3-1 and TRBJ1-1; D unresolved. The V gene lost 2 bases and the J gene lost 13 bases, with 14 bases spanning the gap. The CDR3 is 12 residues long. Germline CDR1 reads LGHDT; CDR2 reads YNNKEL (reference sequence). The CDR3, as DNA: TGTGCCAGCAGCCAATCTCCGGAGAGGCTTTTCTTT. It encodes CASSQSPERLFF.

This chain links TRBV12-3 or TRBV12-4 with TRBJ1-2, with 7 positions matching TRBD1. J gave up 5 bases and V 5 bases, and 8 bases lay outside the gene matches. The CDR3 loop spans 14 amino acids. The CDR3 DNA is TGTGCCAGCAGTCCCCTTGGACAGGATTATGGCTACACCTTC. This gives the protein CASSPLGQDYGYTF.

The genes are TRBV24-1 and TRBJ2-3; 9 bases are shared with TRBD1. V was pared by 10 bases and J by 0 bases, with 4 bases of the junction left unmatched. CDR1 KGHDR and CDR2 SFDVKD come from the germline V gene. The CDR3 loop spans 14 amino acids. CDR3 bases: TGTGCCACGAGCGACAGGGGGAGCACAGATACGCAGTATTTT. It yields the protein CATSDRGSTDTQYF.

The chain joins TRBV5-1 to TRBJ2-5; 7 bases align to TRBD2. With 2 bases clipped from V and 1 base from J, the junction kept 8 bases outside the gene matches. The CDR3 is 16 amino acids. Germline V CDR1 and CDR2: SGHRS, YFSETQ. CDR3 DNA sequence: TGCGCCAGCAGCTTTCGAAGGGGAGGGATCCAAGAGACCCAGTACTTC. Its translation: CASSFRRGGIQETQYF.

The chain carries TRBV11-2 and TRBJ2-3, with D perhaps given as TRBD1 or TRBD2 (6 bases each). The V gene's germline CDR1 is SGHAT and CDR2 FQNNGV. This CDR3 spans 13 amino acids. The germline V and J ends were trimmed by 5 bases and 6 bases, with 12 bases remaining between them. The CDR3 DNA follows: TGTGCCAGCAGCACGACTAGGGGGGATACGCAGTATTTT. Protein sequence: CASSTTRGDTQYF.

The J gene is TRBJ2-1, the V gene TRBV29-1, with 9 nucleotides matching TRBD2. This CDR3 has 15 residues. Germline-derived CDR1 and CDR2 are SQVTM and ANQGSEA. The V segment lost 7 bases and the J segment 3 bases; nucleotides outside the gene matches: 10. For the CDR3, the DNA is TGCAGCGCGGAGGGGGCGGGAGGGGTCTACAATGAGCAGTTCTTC. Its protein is CSAEGAGGVYNEQFF.

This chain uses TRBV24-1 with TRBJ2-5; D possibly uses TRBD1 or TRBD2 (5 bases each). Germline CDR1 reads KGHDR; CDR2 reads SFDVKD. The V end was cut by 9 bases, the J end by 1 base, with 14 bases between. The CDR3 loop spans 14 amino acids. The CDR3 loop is CATGGAGSQETQYF. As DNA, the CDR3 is TGTGCCACCGGAGGCGCAGGGAGCCAAGAGACCCAGTACTTC.